This T cell receptor beta chain was sequenced during a study of blood T cell repertoires in COVID-19. Two negative PCRs, clearance, or symptom resolution characterized the recovered Cohort 3 donors. In the original processing: The authors estimated nucleated cell counts from reference gene primer amplification. Measured with immunoSEQ multiplex PCR; TCRdb has only the in-frame clones, and not every one. D and trimming were read from the DNA, whereas the V and J calls and clone size are those reported in that table. The table shows 300,000 to 350,000 clones, with approximately 85% occurring only once. The CDR3 length is 13 residues. Germline values: CDR1 MNHNY, CDR2 SVGAGI (reference sequence). V shed 5 bases, J shed 3 bases, and the junction held 1 base outside the gene matches.

The gene calls are TRBV6-6 and TRBJ1-2, with 9 bases matching TRBD1. Material for sequencing was PBMCs or T cells enriched from blood (not recorded which). The receptor's source is a man younger than 45 who had recovered from COVID-19. CDR3 in DNA: TGTGCCAGCAGTAGACAGGGGGACTATGGCTACACCTTC. Translated, it gives CASSRQGDYGYTF.